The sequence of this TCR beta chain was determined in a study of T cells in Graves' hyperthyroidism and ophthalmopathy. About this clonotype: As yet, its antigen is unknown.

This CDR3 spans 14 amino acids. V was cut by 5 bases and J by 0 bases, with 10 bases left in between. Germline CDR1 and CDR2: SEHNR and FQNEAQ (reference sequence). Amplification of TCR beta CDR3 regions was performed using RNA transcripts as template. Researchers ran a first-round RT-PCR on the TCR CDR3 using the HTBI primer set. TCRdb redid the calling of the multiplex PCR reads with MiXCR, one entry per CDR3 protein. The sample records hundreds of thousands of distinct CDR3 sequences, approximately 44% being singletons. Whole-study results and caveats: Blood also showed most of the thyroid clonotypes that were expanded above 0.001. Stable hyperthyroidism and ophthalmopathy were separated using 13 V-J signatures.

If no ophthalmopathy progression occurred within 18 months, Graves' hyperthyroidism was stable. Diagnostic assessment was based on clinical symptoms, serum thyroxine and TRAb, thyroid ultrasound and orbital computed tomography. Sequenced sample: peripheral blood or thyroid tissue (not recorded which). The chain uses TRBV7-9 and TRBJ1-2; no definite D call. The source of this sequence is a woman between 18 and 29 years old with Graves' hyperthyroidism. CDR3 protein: CASSPPAANYGYTF. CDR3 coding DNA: TGTGCCAGCAGCCCGCCGGCCGCTAACTATGGCTACACCTTC.